This T cell receptor (beta chain) stems from a study of response to subunit inactivated influenza vaccine. Notes on the study in general: A suggestion made by the authors is that each seasonal influenza vaccination recruits few new T cells.

This CDR3 is built from 13 residues. Trimming stripped 3 bases from V and 0 bases from J, with 6 bases between. Germline assignment: CDR1 SGHTA and CDR2 FQGNSA. TCRdb ran MiXCR on the RT-PCR reads and lists one entry per CDR3 protein. The sample lists about 180,000 distinct CDR3 sequences, nearly 9.5% seen once, with about a tenth in the top ten. The table lists this clonotype with a few counts. Its antigen remains unknown. The rearrangement links TRBV7-2 to TRBJ2-7; D ambiguous. The sequence derives from a man in his forties or fifties who received an inactivated influenza vaccine. This sample comprised non-naive T cells sorted from PBMCs, obtained on the day of vaccination. As DNA, the CDR3 is TGTGCCAGCAGCTTGGGGATCTCCTACGAGCAGTACTTC. It specifies CASSLGISYEQYF.